The 18 T cell receptor beta chains below come from one sample, sequenced in a study of OX40 agonist ivuxolimab in advanced cancers. TCRdb's table, derived via immunoSEQ multiplex PCR, lists solely in-frame clones and lacks some. The sample has roughly 93,000 clones, about 90% seen once. Sequenced here: CD4+ or CD8+ T cells sorted from blood, sampled in a trial of the OX40 agonist ivuxolimab. The receptors were sampled from an adult with an advanced solid tumor such as melanoma, head and neck, liver or kidney cancer.

This clone was counted once. The rearrangement uses TRBV4-2 and TRBJ2-3; 11 bases match TRBD2. V shed 0 bases, J shed 1 base, and the junction held 3 bases outside the gene matches. The CDR3 contains 17 residues. The germline V gene has CDR1 LGHNA and CDR2 YNFKEQ. CDR3 in amino acids: CASSQDQLAGGTDTQYF. CDR3 bases: TGTGCCAGCAGCCAAGACCAACTAGCGGGAGGCACAGATACGCAGTATTTT.

This chain uses TRBV19 with TRBJ2-7; D might be TRBD1 (8 bases). Trimming took 5 bases from V and 6 from J, leaving 20 bases between them. Germline CDR1 reads LNHDA; CDR2 reads SQIVND (reference sequence). This CDR3 is built from 15 residues. CDR3 sequence reads: CASSLQGGLAGEQYF. The CDR3 nucleotides read TGTGCCAGTAGTCTACAGGGGGGGCTAGCCGGCGAGCAGTACTTC.

This chain connects TRBV6-5 to TRBJ2-3, with TRBD2 matching over 9 bases. V lost 7 bases to trimming and J lost 1 base; unmatched junction nucleotides: 3. Germline V gives CDR1 MNHEY, CDR2 SVGAGI. This CDR3 is 14 amino acids long. CDR3 nucleotide sequence: TGTGCCAGCATTTTAGCGGGAGGCACAGATACGCAGTATTTT. Amino acid sequence: CASILAGGTDTQYF.

The genes are TRBV21-1 and TRBJ1-5; the D call of TRBD1 is as the table states it, not checked on the DNA. TRBV21-1 is a documented pseudogene. CDR3 size: 18 residues. The CDR3 DNA reads TGTGCCAGCAGCAAAGTTGACAGAACAACTTATAGCAATCAGCCCCAGCATTTT. It codes for CASSKVDRTTYSNQPQHF.

This clone came up once. The chain recombines TRBV7-9 with TRBJ1-6; D is ambiguous. CDR3 size: 12 residues. The V end was cut by 4 bases, the J end by 7 bases, with 5 bases between. Germline V gene sequence: CDR1 SEHNR, CDR2 FQNEAQ (reference sequence). The CDR3 DNA reads TGTGCCAGCAGCTCGAGGAATTCACCCCTCCACTTT. It codes for CASSSRNSPLHF.

The CDR3 here is CASSRAASGYQETQYF. The CDR3 nucleotides are TGCGCCAGCAGCCGGGCGGCTAGCGGATACCAAGAGACCCAGTACTTC. This chain links TRBV5-1 with TRBJ2-5; 7 bases are a match to TRBD2. This CDR3 is 16 amino acids long. The V segment lost 4 bases and the J segment 0 bases; nucleotides outside the gene matches: 9. Germline values: CDR1 SGHRS, CDR2 YFSETQ.

The J gene is TRBJ2-3, the V gene TRBV27, with D tentatively TRBD2 (6 bases). V lost 6 bases and J 1 base, leaving 8 bases between the germline ends. Germline CDR1 is MNHEY and CDR2 is SMNVEV (reference sequence). The CDR3 extends over 13 amino acids. As DNA, the CDR3 is TGTGCCAGCAGGGGGGGTGGCACAGATACGCAGTATTTT. Translating it yields CASRGGGTDTQYF.

The chain links TRBV5-4 to TRBJ2-5; 7 nucleotides agree with TRBD2. V was pared by 6 bases and J by 7 bases, with 12 bases of the junction left unmatched. From germline, CDR1 is SGHNT and CDR2 YYREEE (reference sequence). This CDR3 is built from 14 residues. The CDR3 spells CASMASGPMVTQYF. CDR3 coding DNA: TGTGCCAGCATGGCTAGCGGCCCTATGGTGACCCAGTACTTC.

The V gene is TRBV2, the J gene TRBJ1-5; D is unresolved. Germline V gene sequence: CDR1 SNHLY, CDR2 FYNNEI. The CDR3 consists of 16 residues. Trimming removed 1 base from V and 0 bases from J, with 10 bases in between. The DNA for the CDR3 is TGTGCCAGCAGTGAAGGCAGGCTCTATAGCAATCAGCCCCAGCATTTT. Its translation is CASSEGRLYSNQPQHF.

The CDR3 region has the DNA TGTGCCAGCAGCCGTCTACAGGGCCCCTACGAGCAGTACTTC. It is translated as CASSRLQGPYEQYF. This rearrangement joins TRBV7-8 to TRBJ2-7, with D perhaps TRBD1 (6 bases). This CDR3 spans 14 amino acids. V lost 5 bases and J 2 bases, leaving 13 bases between the germline ends. Germline V CDR1 and CDR2: SGHVS, FQNEAQ.

On this clone: Other DNA sequences in this specimen translate into the identical CDR3. The V gene is TRBV5-1, the J gene TRBJ1-3; a possible D gene is TRBD1 (5 bases). The V gene lost 0 bases and the J gene lost 7 bases, with 14 bases spanning the gap. CDR3 length: 15 amino acids. CDR1 and CDR2 from the germline V gene are SGHRS and YFSETQ. The CDR3 DNA reads as TGCGCCAGCAGCTTGGCCGCAGGGAGTGGCAACACCATATATTTT. Protein product: CASSLAAGSGNTIYF. The full variable domain, rest sourced from reference TRBV5-1 and TRBJ1-3, is KAGVTQTPRYLIKTRGQQVTLSCSPISGHRSVSWYQQTPGQGLQFLFEYFSETQRNKGNFPGRFSGRQFSNSRSEMNVSTLELGDSALYLCASSLAAGSGNTIYFGEGSWLTVV.

The chain recombines TRBV12-5 with TRBJ2-6; D is perhaps TRBD1 (5 bases). The V and J ends lost 6 bases and 0 bases respectively, with 15 bases between them. The CDR3 runs to 17 residues. CDR1 is LGHNT, CDR2 FRNRAP, per germline. In nucleotides, the CDR3 is TGTGCTAGTGGCCAAACCTCCGACAGCTCTGGGGCCAACGTCCTGACTTTC. It codes for CASGQTSDSSGANVLTF.

This chain links TRBV18 with TRBJ2-3, with D perhaps TRBD2 (6 bases). The CDR3 extends over 16 amino acids. V dropped 3 bases and J dropped 4 bases, with 17 bases sitting between them. The germline V gene encodes CDR1 KGHSH and CDR2 LQKENI. The CDR3 spells CASSPGLPSIADTQYF. The CDR3 DNA follows: TGTGCCAGCTCACCGGGACTCCCAAGCATCGCAGATACGCAGTATTTT.

This chain joins TRBV6-1 and TRBJ2-1; the match to TRBD2 covers 11 bases. CDR3 length: 14 residues. Trimming took 8 bases from V and 5 from J; bases not matched to a gene: 5. Germline V gives CDR1 MNHNS, CDR2 SASEGT. The CDR3 nucleotides read TGTGCCAGCCTTAGCGGGGGGGCGGACAATGAGCAGTTCTTC. Translation gives CASLSGGADNEQFF.

V is TRBV18 and J is TRBJ1-1; no clear D gene. Trimming took off 2 bases at V and 3 bases at J, with 7 bases between the two ends. CDR1 and CDR2 from the germline V gene are KGHSH and LQKENI. The CDR3 has 13 residues. The DNA for the CDR3 is TGTGCCAGCTCACCAGGGGAGGACACTGAAGCTTTCTTT. Its translation: CASSPGEDTEAFF.

This rearrangement joins TRBV10-2 to TRBJ2-1; a weak D match, TRBD2 (6 bases). The CDR3 runs 14 residues. Trimming took 4 bases from V and 6 from J, leaving 13 bases between them. Germline lookup yields CDR1 WSHSY and CDR2 SAAADI. The CDR3 spells CASSGPGGVNEQFF. The CDR3 nucleotides are TGCGCCAGCAGTGGGCCGGGCGGGGTCAATGAGCAGTTCTTC.

A word on this clone: Other DNA sequences within the sample encode an identical CDR3. The chain links TRBV6-5 to TRBJ1-3, with unresolved D. The CDR3 loop spans 16 amino acids. Germline V gene data show CDR1 as MNHEY and CDR2 as SVGAGI. Trimming took 0 bases from V and 0 from J, leaving 9 bases between them. CDR3 nucleotide sequence: TGTGCCAGCAGTTACTCGAGACCGAGCTCTGGAAACACCATATATTTT. Protein product: CASSYSRPSSGNTIYF.

CDR3 sequence: CAWSGRGGWNTEAFF. DNA for the CDR3: TGTGCCTGGAGTGGGAGGGGGGGTTGGAACACTGAAGCTTTCTTT. The chain employs TRBV30 and TRBJ1-1, with D perhaps TRBD1 (6 bases). In germline, CDR1 is GTSNPN, CDR2 SVGIG (reference sequence). Trimming shortened V by 1 base and J by 1 base, and 13 bases separated the two germline ends. The CDR3 spans 15 residues.